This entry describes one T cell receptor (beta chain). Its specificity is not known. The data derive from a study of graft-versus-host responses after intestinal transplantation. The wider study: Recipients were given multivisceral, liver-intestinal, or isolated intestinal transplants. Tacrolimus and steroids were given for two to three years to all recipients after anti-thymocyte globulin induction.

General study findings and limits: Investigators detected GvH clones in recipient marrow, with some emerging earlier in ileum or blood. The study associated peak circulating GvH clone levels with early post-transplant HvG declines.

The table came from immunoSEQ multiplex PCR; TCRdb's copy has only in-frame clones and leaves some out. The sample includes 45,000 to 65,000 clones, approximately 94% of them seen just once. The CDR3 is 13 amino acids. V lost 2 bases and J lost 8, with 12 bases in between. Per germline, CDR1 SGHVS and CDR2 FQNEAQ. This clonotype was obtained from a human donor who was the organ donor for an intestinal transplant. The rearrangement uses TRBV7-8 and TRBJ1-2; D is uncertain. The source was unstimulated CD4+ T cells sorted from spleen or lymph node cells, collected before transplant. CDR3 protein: CASSLSETQGYTF. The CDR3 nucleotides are TGTGCCAGCAGCTTAAGCGAGACGCAAGGCTACACCTTC.